The 21 T cell receptor beta chains reported below all come from one sample, sequenced in a study of blood T cell repertoires in COVID-19. Repertoires were generated with immunoSEQ multiplex PCR, while TCRdb's copy carries only in-frame clones and drops some. Of 250,000 or so clones listed, around 89% are singletons. The sequenced material came from PBMCs or T cells enriched from blood (not recorded which). Receptors were obtained from a man in his forties who had recovered from COVID-19.

The chain uses TRBV5-1 and TRBJ2-5, with 10 positions matching TRBD1. The CDR3 consists of 16 residues. The germline V gene encodes CDR1 SGHRS and CDR2 YFSETQ. V gave up 4 bases and J gave up 0 bases; unmatched junction bases: 6. CDR3 nucleotide sequence: TGCGCCAGCAGCAGAGGGACAGGGGCGTACCAAGAGACCCAGTACTTC. It yields the protein CASSRGTGAYQETQYF.

The V call is TRBV30, the J call TRBJ1-1; TRBD1 matches at 7 bases. After removal of 5 bases from V and 0 bases from J, the junction contained 9 bases not matched to a gene. Germline V CDR1 and CDR2: GTSNPN, SVGIG (reference sequence). The CDR3 extends over 15 amino acids. Written as DNA, the CDR3 is TGTGCCTGGGACAGGGATTTAGGGATGAACACTGAAGCTTTCTTT. Translated: CAWDRDLGMNTEAFF. Full variable domain (remainder filled in from reference TRBV30 and TRBJ1-1): SQTIHQWPATLVQPVGSPLSLECTVEGTSNPNLYWYRQAAGRGLQLLFYSVGIGQISSEVPQNLSASRPQDRQFILSSKKLLLSDSGFYLCAWDRDLGMNTEAFFGQGTRLTVV.

The V gene is TRBV28, the J gene TRBJ2-3, with TRBD1 identical over 11 bases. Germline V gene lookup returns CDR1 MDHEN and CDR2 SYDVKM. The CDR3 has 17 amino acids. Unmatched junction bases numbered 9, after V lost 2 bases and J lost 5 bases. The CDR3 bases are TGTGCCAGCAGTTTAAGGACAGGGGGCTCGGGCGGAGATACGCAGTATTTT. This encodes CASSLRTGGSGGDTQYF.

This clone has more than one count but fewer than ten. The chain links TRBV12-3 or TRBV12-4 to TRBJ2-7; D is unclear. Trimming took 3 bases from V and 1 from J, leaving 7 bases between them. CDR3 length equals 13 residues. The CDR3 loop is CASSFERSYEQYF. The CDR3 region has the DNA TGTGCCAGCAGTTTTGAGCGTTCCTACGAGCAGTACTTC.

The genes are TRBV6-4 and TRBJ2-6; TRBD1 aligns across 8 bases. Germline loops: CDR1 MRHNA, CDR2 SNTAGT. Trimming removed 6 bases from V and 0 bases from J; junction bases left unmatched: 7. The CDR3 covers 17 residues. The DNA for the CDR3 is TGTGCCAGCAGGAAGACAGGGGACCCCTCTGGGGCCAACGTCCTGACTTTC. This encodes CASRKTGDPSGANVLTF.

V gene TRBV3-1 (or the pseudogene TRBV3-2) combines with J gene TRBJ1-4; 8 positions agree with TRBD1. There are 16 residues in the CDR3. V trimming: 0 bases; J trimming: 8 bases; junction bases outside the gene matches: 8. CDR1 is LGHDT, CDR2 YNNKEL, per germline (reference sequence). In DNA form, the CDR3 reads TGTGCCAGCAGCCAAGATGTAGCAGGGGGCCGAGAAAAACTGTTTTTT. It codes for CASSQDVAGGREKLFF.

The chain couples TRBV10-3 to TRBJ2-1; D perhaps matches TRBD1 (6 bases). Germline loops: CDR1 ENHRY, CDR2 SYGVKD. The length of the CDR3 is 15 residues. The V end lost 2 bases, the J end lost 5 bases, and 13 bases lay between the germline ends. Here the CDR3 DNA reads TGTGCCATCAGTGAGCCGGGACAAGTAAACAATGAGCAGTTCTTC. It yields the protein CAISEPGQVNNEQFF.

The rearrangement uses TRBV5-6 and TRBJ2-1; perhaps TRBD1 as D (6 bases). The CDR3 length is 16 residues. The V gene's germline CDR1 is SGHDT and CDR2 YYEEEE. The V gene lost 0 bases and the J gene lost 0 bases, with 10 bases spanning the gap. The CDR3 region is CASSLVRGSSYNEQFF. Written as DNA, the CDR3 is TGTGCCAGCAGCTTGGTCAGGGGAAGCTCCTACAATGAGCAGTTCTTC.

This sequence joins TRBV5-1 and TRBJ1-1; 7 bases line up with TRBD1. The CDR3 runs 14 residues. Germline CDR1 is SGHRS and CDR2 is YFSETQ. The J segment lost 1 base and the V segment lost 3 bases, leaving 3 bases of the junction unmatched. The CDR3 coding sequence is TGCGCCAGCAGCTCGACAGGGCGGAACACTGAAGCTTTCTTT. It encodes CASSSTGRNTEAFF.

The chain recombines TRBV3-1 (or the pseudogene TRBV3-2) with TRBJ2-7; unclear D gene. Germline V gene lookup returns CDR1 LGHDT and CDR2 YNNKEL (reference sequence). The CDR3 consists of 13 residues. V gave up 4 bases and J gave up 0 bases, with 7 bases separating them. The CDR3 bases are TGTGCCAGCAGCCTATCCAGCTCCTACGAGCAGTACTTC. Its protein product is CASSLSSSYEQYF.

The chain employs TRBV7-3 and TRBJ2-5, with 9 bases aligning to TRBD2. V lost 5 bases, J lost 5 bases, and 9 bases stayed unmatched. The CDR3 length is 15 residues. In germline, CDR1 is SGHTA, CDR2 FQGTGA. The DNA for the CDR3 is TGTGCCAGCAGCCGCGGGAGGGCAGGGCAGGAGACCCAGTACTTC. Amino acids: CASSRGRAGQETQYF.

The chain uses TRBV19 and TRBJ2-7; a possible D gene is TRBD2 (6 bases). V was pared by 3 bases and J by 4 bases, with 19 bases between. Germline V gives CDR1 LNHDA, CDR2 SQIVND (reference sequence). The CDR3 spans 16 residues. CDR3 amino acids: CASSIVGGVEPYEQYF. CDR3 coding DNA: TGTGCCAGTAGTATTGTGGGGGGAGTTGAGCCTTACGAGCAGTACTTC.

The rearrangement uses TRBV3-1 (or the pseudogene TRBV3-2) and TRBJ1-4; D gene ambiguous. V lost 5 bases to trimming and J lost 8 bases, with 18 bases between them. Germline-derived CDR1 and CDR2 are LGHDT and YNNKEL (reference sequence). The CDR3 covers 15 residues. The CDR3 DNA reads TGTGCCAGCAGCAAAGGAGGGATCCGCAGGGAAAAACTGTTTTTT. Translation gives CASSKGGIRREKLFF.

The rearrangement joins TRBV4-1 to TRBJ1-5; no clear D. The V end was cut by 7 bases, the J end by 0 bases, with 13 bases between. The germline V gene encodes CDR1 MGHRA and CDR2 YSYEKL. This CDR3 is built from 15 residues. The CDR3 DNA reads TGCGCCAGCACCCGGGAGAGAAATAGCAATCAGCCCCAGCATTTT. This sequence encodes CASTRERNSNQPQHF.

The chain combines TRBV5-1 with TRBJ2-7; D might be TRBD1 (5 bases). The CDR3 covers 14 residues. Germline V gene data show CDR1 as SGHRS and CDR2 as YFSETQ. V was pared by 4 bases and J by 2 bases, with 13 bases between. This CDR3 is CASSRDSEAYEQYF. CDR3 nucleotides: TGCGCCAGCAGCCGTGACAGTGAAGCCTACGAGCAGTACTTC.

The chain links TRBV24-1 to TRBJ2-1, with TRBD1 as a possible D gene (6 bases). Germline CDR1 KGHDR, CDR2 SFDVKD. Trimming stripped 4 bases from V and 2 bases from J, with 14 bases between. The CDR3 extends over 16 amino acids. CDR3 sequence (DNA): TGTGCCACCAGTGACCCACAGGGTAGCCCCTACAATGAGCAGTTCTTC. This translates into CATSDPQGSPYNEQFF.

The chain joins TRBV15 to TRBJ2-5, with 11 bases fitting TRBD2. The CDR3 spans 14 residues. With V trimmed by 4 bases and J by 5 bases, 3 bases remained unmatched. CDR1 LNHNV and CDR2 YYDKDF come from the germline V gene (reference sequence). The CDR3 DNA is TGTGCCACCAGCAAAGGGACTAGCGGCGAGACCCAGTACTTC. It encodes CATSKGTSGETQYF.

V and J are TRBV19 and TRBJ2-3; D unresolved. The V end was cut by 5 bases, the J end by 1 base, with 10 bases between. This CDR3 has 14 residues. Germline-derived CDR1 and CDR2 are LNHDA and SQIVND (reference sequence). In DNA, the CDR3 is TGTGCCAGTAGTGCCCGTTTAGGCACAGATACGCAGTATTTT. Amino acid sequence: CASSARLGTDTQYF.

This chain joins TRBV4-1 and TRBJ2-3; 9 positions agree with TRBD2. Trimming took 1 base from V and 2 from J; bases not matched to a gene: 7. CDR1 and CDR2 from the germline V gene are MGHRA and YSYEKL. The CDR3 is made up of 17 amino acids. The CDR3 loop reads CASSQVGRGGFTDTQYF. Written as DNA, the CDR3 is TGCGCCAGCAGCCAAGTGGGGCGGGGGGGATTCACAGATACGCAGTATTTT.

A few counts support this clone. The genes are TRBV9 and TRBJ1-1, with D possibly being TRBD1 (6 bases). This CDR3 has 16 amino acids. The germline V gene has CDR1 SGDLS and CDR2 YYNGEE. Deletions cut 3 bases from V and 4 bases from J, with 19 bases between. CDR3 in amino acids: CASSATGNAYFTEAFF. The CDR3 nucleotides read TGTGCCAGCAGCGCCACAGGGAATGCCTACTTCACTGAAGCTTTCTTT.

This sequence joins TRBV14 and TRBJ1-3; D not certain. Trimming pared 4 bases from V and 0 bases from J, leaving 13 bases between. CDR3 length equals 16 residues. Germline assignment: CDR1 SGHDN and CDR2 FVKESK. The CDR3 spells CASSPTDSFSGNTIYF. The CDR3 region has the DNA TGTGCCAGCAGCCCAACGGACTCATTCTCTGGAAACACCATATATTTT. Full variable domain (remainder filled in from reference TRBV14 and TRBJ1-3): EAGVTQFPSHSVIEKGQTVTLRCDPISGHDNLYWYRRVMGKEIKFLLHFVKESKQDESGMPNNRFLAERTGGTYSTLKVQPAELEDSGVYFCASSPTDSFSGNTIYFGEGSWLTVV.